This TCR beta chain stems from a study of T cells in Graves' hyperthyroidism and ophthalmopathy. Calling Graves' hyperthyroidism stable meant ophthalmopathy did not progress within 18 months. Not enrolled were patients with uncontrolled infection, other autoimmune disease, pregnancy or lactation. Amplified TCR beta CDR3 regions came from RNA transcripts. A set of HTBI primers served as the primers for a first-round RT-PCR of the TCR CDR3. TCRdb passed the multiplex PCR reads through MiXCR, listing each CDR3 protein once. The sample includes roughly 700,000 distinct CDR3 sequences, roughly 17% seen only once; the top ten take about 16%. Trimming cost V 0 bases and J 10 bases, with 13 bases left between them. The CDR3 is 15 amino acids.

This TCR derives from a man aged 50-59 years with Graves' hyperthyroidism. Sequencing input: blood. J is TRBJ1-6 and V is TRBV12-3 or TRBV12-4; D gene uncertain. The CDR3 is CASSLAQEPTSPLHF. In DNA, the CDR3 is TGTGCCAGCAGTTTAGCCCAGGAACCAACCTCACCCCTCCACTTT.